This record covers a single T cell receptor (beta chain). As yet, its antigen is unknown. Germline V gene lookup returns CDR1 MGHRA and CDR2 YSYEKL. The CDR3 sequence is 15 residues long. V was cut by 3 bases and J by 5 bases, with 16 bases left in between. PCR was run on genomic DNA. Multiplex PCR with 30 forward and 13 reverse primers amplified the TCR beta CDR3. TCRdb processed the multiplex PCR reads anew with MiXCR; each CDR3 protein has one entry. The profile shows about 290,000 distinct CDR3 sequences, more than 40% of them singletons. The entry originates in a study of type 1 and type 2 diabetes patients. Study context: T cells were magnetically sorted from PBMCs as CD4+ or CD8+ subsets. Study-level findings and limits: Unmatched age and gender across groups might bias interpretation.

The chain is built from TRBV4-1 and TRBJ2-5; perhaps D is TRBD1 or TRBD2 (5 bases each). This TCR derives from a man between 18 and 35 years old with type 2 diabetes. Sequenced input: peripheral blood mononuclear cells (PBMCs). CDR3 sequence (DNA): TGCGCCAGCAGCCACCCGAACAGCGAGGGGGAGACCCAGTACTTC. This encodes CASSHPNSEGETQYF.